This entry describes one T cell receptor (beta chain). Its antigen is unknown. Total RNA isolation used whole blood (no T cell sorting was performed). The cDNA of both the TCRalpha and TCRbeta chains was subjected to two nested PCRs of about 16 and 10 cycles. For each CDR3 protein, TCRdb gives one entry from its re-call of the 5' RACE reads, without DNA. This sample's table reports hundreds of thousands of distinct CDR3 sequences. The source of the sample is a study of monozygotic twins with inflammatory bowel disease. Study-wide results and limits: Other individuals had fewer clonotypes in common with IBD patients than with healthy twins, especially with disease activity. For IBD, no single strong associated signal or clonotype was supported.

The CDR3 is made up of 16 amino acids. The germline CDR1 and CDR2 sequences are SEHNR and FQNEAQ (reference sequence). The chain uses TRBV7-9 and TRBJ2-3; there is no DNA to check the TCRdb D call of TRBD2. This receptor was taken from a human donor with ulcerative colitis or Crohn's disease, or a healthy co-twin of an affected twin (not recorded which). The specimen sequenced was blood. The CDR3 loop reads CASSLAWRASTDTQYF.